Detailed here is one T cell receptor beta chain. This clone was picked up a small number of times. Its antigen is not yet known. Base qualities were left out, and no much larger clone turns up one base away. The collaborating institutions used their own protocols to collect whole blood in K2EDTA tubes. For TCRbeta analysis, collaborators shipped samples as frozen whole blood, isolated PBMCs, or DNA extracted from either of those sample types. The immunoSEQ Assay, a bias-controlled multiplex PCR, was used to amplify TCRbeta CDR3 regions from genomic DNA. Per the authors' processing: Nucleated cell counts per sample were estimated from amplification of reference gene primers within the assay. To quantify the absolute abundance of each unique TCRbeta CDR3 rearrangement, sequence reads were collapsed and filtered. For each sample, productive Simpson clonality was calculated by taking the square root of Simpson's diversity index across productive rearrangements. TCRdb took over this immuneACCESS table, retaining in-frame rearrangements with V and J assigned. Such tables are incomplete; in checked studies, under half of the missing clones stem from an unresolved V gene, and the remainder is unexplained. D and trimming were read from the DNA, whereas the V and J calls and clone size are those reported in that table. For this sample there are around 400,000 clones; around 92% appear just once. More than 0.95% of the sample belongs to the ten largest clones.

These data come from a study of blood T cell repertoires in COVID-19 (dated by TCRdb to the early 2020s). Looking at the study overall: Samples covering the acute and convalescent phases of COVID-19 were provided by collaborators in the United States, Italy and Spain. The material from the prospective study consisted of cDNA or gDNA derived from T cells, B-cell-depleted T cells, or PBMCs. Subjects who had been exposed to COVID-19, were actively infected with it, or had recovered from it provided the deeply sampled blood TCRbeta repertoires that made up the dataset. The repertoires were released in a freely available public database meant as a resource for research on the immune response to SARS-CoV-2. The samples were drawn from two sources: the first 160 participants of the ongoing ImmuneRACE study, and 950 to 1,500 subjects contributed by 6 global collaborators. Nearly every sample came with metadata listing a de-identified subject ID, COVID-19 status, age in years and sex. Where available, HLA class I and class II types were taken from metadata supplied by the sample provider and were not determined by assay-based typing. What the work shows at the level of the full study, not this receptor alone: The amount of clinical and demographic metadata varied by source and participant and was provided uncurated.

Spanning cysteine to phenylalanine, the CDR3 consists of 14 amino acids. The CDR3 DNA has 42 bases and is translated from base 1. The germline V gene sets CDR1 to SNHLY and CDR2 to FYNNEI. V sheds 8 bases and J sheds 1 base, leaving 14 bases between their ends. The source of this sequence is a man aged 40-50 years with acute or convalescent COVID-19. Recombination linked TRBV2 to TRBJ1-2, with TRBD1 as a weak D call on 5 bases. The sample was peripheral blood. The CDR3 reads CASYMGGDNYGYTF. Read as DNA, the sequence is TGTGCCAGCTACATGGGGGGGGATAACTATGGCTACACCTTC.